A selection of T cell receptor beta chains follows, all from one sample in a study of identical twins. MiXCR was run by TCRdb on the 5' RACE reads, yielding one entry per CDR3 protein. The profile covers around 1.7 million distinct CDR3 sequences, with less than 40% appearing a single time and about 0.3% taken by the ten largest. Material for sequencing was cord blood. These receptor sequences come from a newborn girl in good health. Both conserved end residues are part of each CDR3. The order of the fields is V gene, J gene, D gene, clone size, CDR3 DNA, CDR3 protein. A D gene is named only where the DNA matches it firmly. Where a row states a size, it is once, few, many or the class of an expanded clone; other rows omit it.

v_gene: TRBV3-1
j_gene: TRBJ1-3
d_gene: -
abundance: -
CDR3nt: TGTGCCAGCAGCCAAATGTCGGTCGGCTTCTCTGGAAACACCATATATTTT
CDR3aa: CASSQMSVGFSGNTIYF

v_gene: TRBV4-1
j_gene: TRBJ2-1
d_gene: -
abundance: -
CDR3nt: TGCGCCAGCAGGCGCAGGGTATTGGACAATGAGCAGTTCTTC
CDR3aa: CASRRRVLDNEQFF

v_gene: TRBV3-1
j_gene: TRBJ1-5
d_gene: -
abundance: few
CDR3nt: TGTGCCAGCAGCCAGAGGACAGTCAATCAGCCCCAGCATTTT
CDR3aa: CASSQRTVNQPQHF

v_gene: TRBV20-1
j_gene: TRBJ2-7
d_gene: TRBD1
abundance: -
CDR3nt: TGCAGTGCTGGGACAGGGAATGAGCAGTACTTC
CDR3aa: CSAGTGNEQYF

v_gene: TRBV29-1
j_gene: TRBJ2-5
d_gene: TRBD2
abundance: few
CDR3nt: TGCAGCGTTGATAGCGGGGGCGGAGAGACCCAGTACTTC
CDR3aa: CSVDSGGGETQYF

v_gene: TRBV7-9
j_gene: TRBJ1-5
d_gene: TRBD1
abundance: -
CDR3nt: TGTGCCAGCAGCCAGGACAGGGGCGAGGTAGGCAATCAGCCCCAGCATTTT
CDR3aa: CASSQDRGEVGNQPQHF

v_gene: TRBV2
j_gene: TRBJ2-1
d_gene: TRBD1
abundance: -
CDR3nt: TGTGCCAGGGGGACAGGGCAAAACGAGCAGTTCTTC
CDR3aa: CARGTGQNEQFF

v_gene: TRBV28
j_gene: TRBJ1-2
d_gene: -
abundance: -
CDR3nt: TGTGCCAGCAGCGGACGAAGGGGCGCAGGCTATGGCTACACCTTC
CDR3aa: CASSGRRGAGYGYTF

v_gene: TRBV29-1
j_gene: TRBJ1-2
d_gene: TRBD1
abundance: many
CDR3nt: TGCAGCGTCGTACAGGGGGTCTATGGCTACACCTTC
CDR3aa: CSVVQGVYGYTF

v_gene: TRBV12-3/TRBV12-4
j_gene: TRBJ2-1
d_gene: TRBD2
abundance: -
CDR3nt: TGTGCCAGCAGCCCTAGCGGGAGGGCCGCTAGGAATGAGCAGTTCTTC
CDR3aa: CASSPSGRAARNEQFF

v_gene: TRBV29-1
j_gene: TRBJ2-7
d_gene: -
abundance: many
CDR3nt: TGCAGCGTTAGGTGGGGGACGGTCTCCTACGAGCAGTACTTC
CDR3aa: CSVRWGTVSYEQYF

v_gene: TRBV12-3/TRBV12-4
j_gene: TRBJ2-1
d_gene: TRBD2
abundance: -
CDR3nt: TGTGCCAGCAGTGCCCCCGGGACTAGCGGTTCCTACAATGAGCAGTTCTTC
CDR3aa: CASSAPGTSGSYNEQFF

v_gene: TRBV4-1
j_gene: TRBJ2-1
d_gene: TRBD2
abundance: few
CDR3nt: TGCGCCAGCAGCCAAGTAGGTCTAGCGGGGAACAATGAGCAGTTCTTC
CDR3aa: CASSQVGLAGNNEQFF

v_gene: TRBV4-1
j_gene: TRBJ2-3
d_gene: -
abundance: many
CDR3nt: TGCGCCAGCAGCCAAGTCGGTCTAACCACAGATACGCAGTATTTT
CDR3aa: CASSQVGLTTDTQYF

v_gene: TRBV7-2
j_gene: TRBJ1-2
d_gene: -
abundance: -
CDR3nt: TGTGCCAGCAGCTTAACGGAGGGGGTGACCTATGGCTACACCTTC
CDR3aa: CASSLTEGVTYGYTF

v_gene: TRBV27
j_gene: TRBJ2-7
d_gene: -
abundance: -
CDR3nt: TGTGCCAGCAGTTCTCAGACAGGTTCTTCTTACGAGCAGTACTTC
CDR3aa: CASSSQTGSSYEQYF

v_gene: TRBV21-1
j_gene: TRBJ1-5
d_gene: -
abundance: -
CDR3nt: TGTGCCAGCAGCGTGCGACAGGGGGTGTGCGGTCAGCCCCAGCATTTT
CDR3aa: CASSVRQGVCGQPQHF

v_gene: TRBV7-9
j_gene: TRBJ2-2
d_gene: -
abundance: -
CDR3nt: TGTGCCAGCAGCTTGCCAATAGACACCGGGGAGCTGTTTTTT
CDR3aa: CASSLPIDTGELFF

v_gene: TRBV7-9
j_gene: TRBJ2-1
d_gene: TRBD2
abundance: -
CDR3nt: TGTGCCAGCAGCTCAGTGGGACTACGGGATGAGCAGTTCTTC
CDR3aa: CASSSVGLRDEQFF

v_gene: TRBV6-2/TRBV6-3
j_gene: TRBJ1-6
d_gene: -
abundance: -
CDR3nt: TGTGCCAGCAGTTACCCTAGCAGGGGAAGGTCACCCCTCCACTTT
CDR3aa: CASSYPSRGRSPLHF

v_gene: TRBV6-1
j_gene: TRBJ1-1
d_gene: TRBD1
abundance: -
CDR3nt: TGTGCCAGCAGTAAAGGACAGGGGGTGCACACTGAAGCTTTCTTT
CDR3aa: CASSKGQGVHTEAFF

v_gene: TRBV4-2
j_gene: TRBJ1-5
d_gene: -
abundance: -
CDR3nt: TGTGCCAGCAGCCAGTTAACCGGGACGGGTTTATGGCCCCAGCATTTT
CDR3aa: CASSQLTGTGLWPQHF

v_gene: TRBV21-1
j_gene: TRBJ2-3
d_gene: -
abundance: few
CDR3nt: TGTGCCAGCAGCAAAGTGGGCACAGATACGCAGTATTTT
CDR3aa: CASSKVGTDTQYF

v_gene: TRBV20-1
j_gene: TRBJ2-3
d_gene: -
abundance: few
CDR3nt: TGCAGGGCAGGCGGGTCAGCGCAGTATTTT
CDR3aa: CRAGGSAQYF

v_gene: TRBV24-1
j_gene: TRBJ2-1
d_gene: -
abundance: few
CDR3nt: TGTGCCACCAGTGACGGAAATGAGCAGTTCTTC
CDR3aa: CATSDGNEQFF

v_gene: TRBV7-9
j_gene: TRBJ2-7
d_gene: TRBD2
abundance: -
CDR3nt: TGTGCCAGCAGCCTGAGGCGGGAGGACGTCAATGAGCAGTACTTC
CDR3aa: CASSLRREDVNEQYF

v_gene: TRBV3-1
j_gene: TRBJ2-1
d_gene: -
abundance: few
CDR3nt: TGTGCCAGCAGCCAAGATGGGAGGAGGAACAATGAGCAGTTCTTC
CDR3aa: CASSQDGRRNNEQFF

v_gene: TRBV4-1
j_gene: TRBJ2-1
d_gene: TRBD2
abundance: -
CDR3nt: TGCGCCAGCAGCCAAGATAATCGCGGGACTAGCGGGGGGTTCGTGGGCTCCTACAATGAGCAGTTCTTC
CDR3aa: CASSQDNRGTSGGFVGSYNEQFF

v_gene: TRBV28
j_gene: TRBJ2-7
d_gene: TRBD2
abundance: few
CDR3nt: TGTGCCAGCAGTTTCTTTAGACTAGCGGGAGCCTACGAGCAGTACTTC
CDR3aa: CASSFFRLAGAYEQYF

v_gene: TRBV25-1
j_gene: TRBJ2-1
d_gene: TRBD1
abundance: few
CDR3nt: TGTGCCAGCAGTGAGGGACAGGGGAAGATCGAGCAGTTCTTC
CDR3aa: CASSEGQGKIEQFF

v_gene: TRBV25-1
j_gene: TRBJ1-1
d_gene: -
abundance: -
CDR3nt: TGTGCCAGCAGTGACGGCAGGGCGAACACTGAAGCTTTCTTT
CDR3aa: CASSDGRANTEAFF

v_gene: TRBV3-1
j_gene: TRBJ2-7
d_gene: TRBD2
abundance: many
CDR3nt: TGTGCCAGCAGCCAAGACGGGACTAGACGCTCGAAGTACTTC
CDR3aa: CASSQDGTRRSKYF

v_gene: TRBV20-1
j_gene: TRBJ2-2
d_gene: TRBD2
abundance: -
CDR3nt: TGCAGTGCTAGGCGACTAGCGGGGAACACCGGGGAGCTGTTTTTT
CDR3aa: CSARRLAGNTGELFF

v_gene: TRBV18
j_gene: TRBJ2-1
d_gene: TRBD1
abundance: few
CDR3nt: TGTGCCAGCTCACACAGACAGGGGCCCAATGAGCAGTTCTTC
CDR3aa: CASSHRQGPNEQFF

v_gene: TRBV4-1
j_gene: TRBJ2-7
d_gene: TRBD2
abundance: -
CDR3nt: TGCGCCGGCAGCCAAGTTCTAAGCGGGGTCACCTACGAGCAGTACTTC
CDR3aa: CAGSQVLSGVTYEQYF

v_gene: TRBV14
j_gene: TRBJ1-4
d_gene: TRBD1
abundance: few
CDR3nt: TGTGCCAGCAGCCAAGGAGGGACAGGGAGGGAAAAACTGTTTTTT
CDR3aa: CASSQGGTGREKLFF

v_gene: TRBV3-1
j_gene: TRBJ2-7
d_gene: -
abundance: few
CDR3nt: TGTGCCAGCAGCCAAGATCCGGTGTCCTACGAGCAGTACTTC
CDR3aa: CASSQDPVSYEQYF

v_gene: TRBV6-1
j_gene: TRBJ2-1
d_gene: -
abundance: -
CDR3nt: TGTGCCAGCAGTGAAGGGGGGTCCCAAGAGACCCAGTTCTTC
CDR3aa: CASSEGGSQETQFF

v_gene: TRBV6-6
j_gene: TRBJ2-5
d_gene: -
abundance: -
CDR3nt: TGTGCCAGCAATCCGGGGGCCCCACTTCATCTAGAGACCCAGTACTTC
CDR3aa: CASNPGAPLHLETQYF

v_gene: TRBV30
j_gene: TRBJ2-3
d_gene: TRBD2
abundance: -
CDR3nt: TGTGCCTGCACACTAGCGGGGGTCACAGATACGCAGTATTTT
CDR3aa: CACTLAGVTDTQYF

v_gene: TRBV5-1
j_gene: TRBJ2-1
d_gene: TRBD1
abundance: few
CDR3nt: TGCGCCAGCAGCTTGGGGACAGGGAACTCCTACAATGAGCAGTTCTTC
CDR3aa: CASSLGTGNSYNEQFF

v_gene: TRBV4-2
j_gene: TRBJ1-4
d_gene: TRBD1
abundance: -
CDR3nt: TGTGCCAGCAGCCAAAGTGTGGACAGGGCTAATGAAAAACTGTTTTTT
CDR3aa: CASSQSVDRANEKLFF

v_gene: TRBV20-1
j_gene: TRBJ1-1
d_gene: TRBD1
abundance: few
CDR3nt: TGCAGTGCTCCGCGACAGGGTGCGGGGCCTGAAGCTTTCTTT
CDR3aa: CSAPRQGAGPEAFF

v_gene: TRBV20-1
j_gene: TRBJ2-7
d_gene: -
abundance: -
CDR3nt: TGCAGTGCTAGAGATCACCAAACCTACGAGCAGTACTTC
CDR3aa: CSARDHQTYEQYF

v_gene: TRBV4-1
j_gene: TRBJ2-7
d_gene: TRBD1
abundance: -
CDR3nt: TGCGCCGGCAGCCAAGAGGACAGGACCTCCTACGAGCAGTACTTC
CDR3aa: CAGSQEDRTSYEQYF

v_gene: TRBV20-1
j_gene: TRBJ2-1
d_gene: -
abundance: few
CDR3nt: TGCAGTGCTAGAGATTTCGGACAGATAGCCTACAATGAGCAGTTCTTC
CDR3aa: CSARDFGQIAYNEQFF

v_gene: TRBV10-3
j_gene: TRBJ2-5
d_gene: -
abundance: -
CDR3nt: TGTGCCACCCAGGGACTGGTAAAAGAGACCCAGTACTTC
CDR3aa: CATQGLVKETQYF

v_gene: TRBV2
j_gene: TRBJ2-4
d_gene: -
abundance: -
CDR3nt: TGTGCCAGCAGCCCTCCGGGCAAGTATCTAGCCAAAAACATTCAGTACTTC
CDR3aa: CASSPPGKYLAKNIQYF

v_gene: TRBV6-5
j_gene: TRBJ2-7
d_gene: TRBD1
abundance: -
CDR3nt: TGTGCCAGCAGTCAGGACAGGGGGCTTGACGAGCAGTACTTC
CDR3aa: CASSQDRGLDEQYF